This passage covers 4 T cell receptor beta chains from one sample sequenced in a study of blood T cell repertoires in COVID-19. Profiled with immunoSEQ multiplex PCR; TCRdb holds only in-frame clones, not every one. The sample lists some 180,000 clones; nearly 90% were seen once. The specimen sequenced was peripheral blood. The origin of the receptors is a man in his 60s with active or convalescent COVID-19.

This chain connects TRBV5-6 to TRBJ1-1; 8 nucleotides align to TRBD1. Trimming removed 4 bases from V and 5 bases from J; junction bases left unmatched: 16. The CDR3 extends over 17 amino acids. In germline, CDR1 is SGHDT, CDR2 YYEEEE. CDR3 bases: TGTGCCAGCAGCCTATTAACACGGACAGGGCTAACGACTGAAGCTTTCTTT. This encodes CASSLLTRTGLTTEAFF.

The chain is built from TRBV4-2 and TRBJ2-2, with a weak D call TRBD1 (5 bases). Per the germline V gene, CDR1 is LGHNA and CDR2 is YNFKEQ. The V end lost 5 bases, the J end lost 1 base, and 8 bases lay between the germline ends. The length of the CDR3 is 14 residues. In nucleotides, the CDR3 is TGTGCCAGCAGCTACGACAGGAACACCGGGGAGCTGTTTTTT. This sequence encodes CASSYDRNTGELFF.

The chain employs TRBV11-2 and TRBJ1-1, with 8 positions matching TRBD1. CDR1 is SGHAT and CDR2 is FQNNGV in the germline V gene. Germline trimming cut 5 bases from V and 0 bases from J; bases unmatched to any gene: 8. The CDR3 contains 16 residues. CDR3 sequence (DNA): TGTGCCAGCAGCACTCCCGGGACAGGTTTGAACACTGAAGCTTTCTTT. Its translation: CASSTPGTGLNTEAFF.

This rearrangement joins TRBV7-9 to TRBJ1-2, with TRBD1 matching over 10 bases. In germline, CDR1 is SEHNR, CDR2 FQNEAQ (reference sequence). This CDR3 spans 17 amino acids. After removal of 3 bases from V and 1 base from J, the junction contained 8 bases not matched to a gene. The CDR3 here is CASSLGQGRVGNYGYTF. The CDR3 DNA follows: TGTGCCAGCAGCTTGGGACAGGGGCGAGTTGGTAACTATGGCTACACCTTC.